Each of the 25 T cell receptor beta chains below was sequenced from the same sample in a study of blood T cell repertoires in COVID-19. Method: immunoSEQ multiplex PCR; TCRdb's copy keeps in-frame clones and lacks some. Here the sample spans about 71,000 clones, around 80% being singletons. Sequencing used peripheral blood. The source is a woman at least 80 years old with active or convalescent COVID-19.

The rearrangement joins TRBV10-1 to TRBJ2-1; the D gene is possibly TRBD2 (7 bases). The CDR3 has 15 amino acids. Trimming shortened V by 10 bases and J by 4 bases, and 20 bases separated the two germline ends. Germline CDR1 reads WNHNN; CDR2 reads SYGVQD (reference sequence). The CDR3 loop reads CATDPAGADYNEQFF. Here the CDR3 DNA reads TGCGCCACCGACCCCGCGGGGGCAGATTACAATGAGCAGTTCTTC.

The V gene is TRBV10-1, the J gene TRBJ2-2, with TRBD1 matching 7 bases. With V trimmed by 8 bases and J by 4 bases, 10 bases remained unmatched. This CDR3 comprises 15 residues. Germline assignment: CDR1 WNHNN and CDR2 SYGVQD (reference sequence). CDR3 sequence (DNA): TGCGCCAGCCCAGGCGACAGGGTAGGCACCGGGGAGCTGTTTTTT. Its translation is CASPGDRVGTGELFF.

In the case of this clone: Different DNA sequences within this sample yield the same CDR3. V is TRBV28 and J is TRBJ1-2; 9 nucleotides align to TRBD1. The CDR3 spans 14 residues. Looked up from germline, CDR1 is MDHEN and CDR2 is SYDVKM. With V trimmed by 6 bases and J by 2 bases, 4 bases remained unmatched. In nucleotides, the CDR3 is TGTGCCAGCAGGGGAGGACAGGGGAACTATGGCTACACCTTC. It codes for CASRGGQGNYGYTF.

The gene calls are TRBV6-4 and TRBJ1-4; D ambiguous. The CDR3 has 12 amino acids. V lost 8 bases, J lost 8 bases, and 12 bases lay in between. CDR1 and CDR2 (germline): MRHNA, SNTAGT. CDR3 DNA: TGTGCCAGCTCCGGGGTAGGAGAAAAACTGTTTTTT. Protein product: CASSGVGEKLFF.

The chain recombines TRBV5-4 with TRBJ2-3, with TRBD1 matching 7 bases. CDR3 length equals 15 residues. Germline CDR1 reads SGHNT; CDR2 reads YYREEE (reference sequence). With 5 bases clipped from V and 4 bases from J, the junction kept 10 bases outside the gene matches. The CDR3 sequence: CASRPKGADPDTQYF. The CDR3 coding sequence is TGTGCCAGCAGACCAAAGGGGGCCGATCCAGATACGCAGTATTTT.

The CDR3 loop is CASSLGTGRAQPQHF. CDR3 bases: TGTGCCAGCAGCTTGGGGACAGGGCGGGCTCAGCCCCAGCATTTT. The chain has TRBV5-8 and TRBJ1-5; the match to TRBD1 covers 8 bases. Trimming at V came to 0 bases and at J to 6 bases, leaving 5 bases not matched to a gene. The CDR3 has 15 residues. Germline V CDR1 and CDR2: SGHTS, YDEGEE.

This chain joins TRBV10-3 and TRBJ1-2; the D gene is possibly TRBD1 (6 bases). The CDR3 is 15 residues long. The germline V gene has CDR1 ENHRY and CDR2 SYGVKD. Trimming took off 4 bases at V and 3 bases at J, with 15 bases between the two ends. This CDR3 reads CAISVRTTGHYGYTF. The CDR3 nucleotides are TGTGCCATCAGTGTTAGAACCACAGGGCACTATGGCTACACCTTC.

The J gene is TRBJ2-5, the V gene TRBV7-2, with 8 bases identical to TRBD2. The CDR3 has 19 residues. Germline V gene sequence: CDR1 SGHTA, CDR2 FQGNSA. V lost 1 base to trimming and J lost 3 bases; unmatched junction nucleotides: 16. As DNA, the CDR3 is TGTGCCAGCAGCTTAGATCCTGCGGGGGGCGGATCCTCCGAAGAGACCCAGTACTTC. Its translation: CASSLDPAGGGSSEETQYF.

This chain uses TRBV9 with TRBJ2-1; the match to TRBD2 covers 9 bases. The CDR3 covers 14 residues. CDR1 and CDR2 from the germline V gene are SGDLS and YYNGEE. J lost 4 bases, V lost 10 bases, and 9 bases had no gene match. CDR3 bases: TGTGCCGTAGGCGGGAGGGGGCCTTACAATGAGCAGTTCTTC. It yields the protein CAVGGRGPYNEQFF.

The rearrangement joins TRBV3-1 (or the pseudogene TRBV3-2) to TRBJ2-2, with D perhaps matching TRBD2 (5 bases). Trimming stripped 1 base from V and 2 bases from J, with 11 bases between. Germline V CDR1 and CDR2: LGHDT, YNNKEL (reference sequence). The CDR3 extends over 16 amino acids. The CDR3 DNA follows: TGTGCCAGCAGCCAAGGTATCGGGATTAACACCGGGGAGCTGTTTTTT. Its protein is CASSQGIGINTGELFF.

This clone was seen repeatedly, ten times or more. This rearrangement joins TRBV29-1 to TRBJ2-6; 7 bases match TRBD1. V lost 8 bases, J lost 0 bases, and 13 bases stayed unmatched. The CDR3 consists of 17 residues. Germline V gives CDR1 SQVTM, CDR2 ANQGSEA. DNA for the CDR3: TGCAGCCCAATTGGTGACAGGGCTCCCTCTGGGGCCAACGTCCTGACTTTC. Encoded protein: CSPIGDRAPSGANVLTF.

This clone is a singleton in its sample. This chain links TRBV10-3 with TRBJ2-2; TRBD2 matches at 13 bases. Trimming at V came to 10 bases and at J to 1 base, leaving 12 bases not matched to a gene. The germline CDR1 and CDR2 sequences are ENHRY and SYGVKD. CDR3 length: 18 residues. The CDR3 sequence: CATRLAGGFGENTGELFF. The CDR3 nucleotides read TGTGCCACCAGACTAGCGGGGGGCTTTGGAGAGAACACCGGGGAGCTGTTTTTT.

This chain joins TRBV6-2 or TRBV6-3 and TRBJ2-4; TRBD1 is a possible D gene (6 bases). Looked up from germline, CDR1 is MNHEY and CDR2 is SVGEGT. The CDR3 consists of 14 residues. Trimming pared 6 bases from V and 3 bases from J, leaving 12 bases between. The CDR3 nucleotides read TGTGCCAGCAGCCGCACAGGGCGCAAAAACATTCAGTACTTC. As protein: CASSRTGRKNIQYF.

V usage is TRBV19 and J usage is TRBJ2-3, with D tentatively TRBD1 (5 bases). The V gene's germline CDR1 is LNHDA and CDR2 SQIVND (reference sequence). V was shortened by 4 bases and J by 1 base, with 15 bases between the two germline ends. The CDR3 sequence is 16 residues long. The chain's CDR3 is CASSTDSSSGTDTQYF. As DNA, the CDR3 is TGTGCCAGTAGTACCGACAGTTCTAGTGGCACAGATACGCAGTATTTT. Full variable domain (remainder filled in from reference TRBV19 and TRBJ2-3): DGGITQSPKYLFRKEGQNVTLSCEQNLNHDAMYWYRQDPGQGLRLIYYSQIVNDFQKGDIAEGYSVSREKKESFPLTVTSAQKNPTAFYLCASSTDSSSGTDTQYFGPGTRLTVL.

CDR3 coding DNA: TGTGCCAGTAGCCTCGGGGAGAGGACAGCTCAAGAGACCCAGTACTTC. Protein product: CASSLGERTAQETQYF. The V and J genes are TRBV19 and TRBJ2-5; weak D call: TRBD1 (6 bases). V shed 6 bases and J shed 2 bases, with 19 bases lying between them. CDR1 LNHDA and CDR2 SQIVND come from the germline V gene (reference sequence). This CDR3 comprises 16 residues.

This chain joins TRBV4-1 and TRBJ2-3, with 7 nucleotides matching TRBD2. Germline CDR1 is MGHRA and CDR2 is YSYEKL. Trimming at V came to 4 bases and at J to 0 bases, leaving 7 bases not matched to a gene. The CDR3 runs 16 residues. The CDR3 loop reads CASSPEGRASTDTQYF. CDR3 coding DNA: TGCGCCAGCAGCCCAGAGGGGAGGGCTAGCACAGATACGCAGTATTTT.

J is TRBJ1-1 and V is TRBV10-1, with D uncertain. The CDR3 loop spans 14 amino acids. Germline V CDR1 and CDR2: WNHNN, SYGVQD (reference sequence). V shed 5 bases and J shed 11 bases, with 21 bases lying between them. CDR3 protein: CASSSLGRGSEAFF. CDR3 sequence (DNA): TGCGCCAGCAGTTCCCTTGGCCGAGGGTCGGAGGCTTTCTTT.

The CDR3 protein is CASSVAPWEKLFF. CDR3 DNA: TGTGCCAGCAGTGTAGCCCCGTGGGAAAAACTGTTTTTT. The chain combines TRBV27 with TRBJ1-4; D not certain. V lost 5 bases, J lost 8 bases, and 12 bases lay in between. This CDR3 has 13 residues. CDR1 is MNHEY and CDR2 is SMNVEV in the germline V gene (reference sequence).

This clone was seen many times. V is TRBV7-2 and J is TRBJ1-5; D is ambiguous. Germline V lookup: CDR1 SGHTA, CDR2 FQGNSA. Trimming removed 5 bases at V and 0 bases at J, with 11 bases between. This CDR3 is built from 15 residues. The chain's CDR3 is CASSGRADSNQPQHF. The DNA of the CDR3 is TGTGCCAGCAGCGGGAGGGCGGATAGCAATCAGCCCCAGCATTTT. The full variable domain, completed using reference TRBV7-2 and TRBJ1-5, is GAGVSQSPSNKVTEKGKDVELRCDPISGHTALYWYRQSLGQGLEFLIYFQGNSAPDKSGLPSDRFSAERTGGSVSTLTIQRTQQEDSAVYLCASSGRADSNQPQHFGDGTRLSIL.

The chain recombines TRBV10-1 with TRBJ2-2; TRBD1 matches 8 bases. The ends lost 10 bases at V and 5 bases at J; junction bases unmatched: 6. Germline V gene sequence: CDR1 WNHNN, CDR2 SYGVQD (reference sequence). This CDR3 is built from 13 residues. CDR3 sequence (DNA): TGCGCCACTGGACAGGGCAAAACCGGGGAGCTGTTTTTT. Amino acids: CATGQGKTGELFF.

The rearrangement links TRBV5-6 to TRBJ1-6; a weak D match, TRBD1 (5 bases). The length of the CDR3 is 14 residues. V gave up 0 bases and J gave up 6 bases, with 7 bases separating them. The germline CDR1 and CDR2 sequences are SGHDT and YYEEEE. This CDR3 reads CASSLAGINSPLHF. The DNA of the CDR3 is TGTGCCAGCAGCTTGGCAGGGATTAATTCACCCCTCCACTTT.

The chain joins TRBV30 to TRBJ2-1; D possibly corresponds to TRBD2 (7 bases). CDR1 and CDR2 from the germline V gene are GTSNPN and SVGIG (reference sequence). The CDR3 is 14 residues long. With 0 bases removed from V and 5 bases from J, the gap between germline ends came to 11 bases. CDR3 nucleotides: TGTGCCTGGAGTGTAGCGCGGGGGCACAATGAGCAGTTCTTC. It is translated as CAWSVARGHNEQFF.

This clone was recorded once. This chain links TRBV6-5 with TRBJ1-5; D perhaps matches TRBD1 (6 bases). V was cut by 5 bases and J by 2 bases, with 13 bases left in between. The CDR3 consists of 15 residues. Germline V CDR1 and CDR2: MNHEY, SVGAGI. CDR3 DNA sequence: TGTGCCAGCAGTCAACAGGGCCTTGGCAATCAGCCCCAGCATTTT. Translation: CASSQQGLGNQPQHF.

This clone has more than one count but fewer than ten. The V gene is TRBV20-1, the J gene TRBJ1-2; D is undetermined. V lost 3 bases and J 8 bases, leaving 10 bases between the germline ends. This CDR3 region has 11 residues. Germline CDR1 DFQATT, CDR2 SNEGSKA (reference sequence). For the CDR3, the DNA is TGCAGTGCTAGGGGCAGTCCGGGCTACACCTTC. Residues: CSARGSPGYTF.

This chain uses TRBV28 with TRBJ1-5; 7 bases line up with TRBD1. This CDR3 is built from 15 residues. Germline loops: CDR1 MDHEN, CDR2 SYDVKM. The V gene end was trimmed by 3 bases and the J gene end by 6 bases; junction bases not matched to a gene: 8. The CDR3 spells CASSFQRDSGQPQHF. CDR3 in DNA: TGTGCCAGCAGTTTTCAACGGGACAGTGGTCAGCCCCAGCATTTT.